Following are 20 T cell receptor beta chains from one sample sequenced in a study of blood T cell repertoires in COVID-19. Sequencing used immunoSEQ multiplex PCR; TCRdb keeps in-frame clones, though not all of them. The sample consists of under 130,000 clones, over 75% of them appearing once. Sequenced sample: peripheral blood. The receptors here all came from a human donor in a cohort sampled during active or convalescent COVID-19.

V and J are TRBV2 and TRBJ1-1, with 9 nucleotides matching TRBD1. J was trimmed by 6 bases and V by 0 bases; bases with no gene match: 11. This CDR3 spans 17 amino acids. Germline V gene data show CDR1 as SNHLY and CDR2 as FYNNEI. CDR3 region: CASSEARLGTGSSEAFF. CDR3 DNA sequence: TGTGCCAGCAGTGAAGCGCGATTGGGGACAGGGAGTTCTGAAGCTTTCTTT.

The sample holds a few counts of this clone. This chain joins TRBV7-2 and TRBJ1-3, with 7 bases matching TRBD1. Per germline, CDR1 SGHTA and CDR2 FQGNSA. Losses at the gene ends were 4 bases for V and 4 bases for J; bases not matched to a gene: 4. The CDR3 covers 14 residues. CDR3 sequence: CASSSPTGGNTIYF. CDR3 DNA sequence: TGTGCCAGCAGCTCACCGACAGGGGGAAACACCATATATTTT.

The genes are TRBV20-1 and TRBJ2-1; 8 bases are a match to TRBD2. Losses at the gene ends were 3 bases for V and 10 bases for J; bases not matched to a gene: 8. The CDR3 has 13 residues. Looked up from germline, CDR1 is DFQATT and CDR2 is SNEGSKA (reference sequence). The CDR3 spells CSASGRGTREQFF. The CDR3 DNA reads TGCAGTGCTAGTGGGCGGGGGACTAGGGAGCAGTTCTTC.

This sequence joins TRBV4-2 and TRBJ1-5, with a tentative D call TRBD1 (5 bases). This CDR3 has 15 residues. Trimming pared 3 bases from V and 6 bases from J, leaving 15 bases between. Germline V lookup: CDR1 LGHNA, CDR2 YNFKEQ. For the CDR3, the DNA is TGTGCCAGCAGCCACAGGGACGCGGAGGGTCAGCCCCAGCATTTT. As protein: CASSHRDAEGQPQHF.

The V call is TRBV19, the J call TRBJ2-7; tentatively, D is TRBD2 (6 bases). The CDR3 sequence is 14 residues long. V shed 3 bases and J shed 10 bases, with 19 bases lying between them. Germline V gene lookup returns CDR1 LNHDA and CDR2 SQIVND (reference sequence). For the CDR3, the DNA is TGTGCCAGTAGTATCCTAGGGGCGGAGGGGAAACAGTACTTC. Its translation: CASSILGAEGKQYF.

V and J are TRBV7-2 and TRBJ1-2, with a tentative D call TRBD1 (6 bases). Germline values: CDR1 SGHTA, CDR2 FQGNSA. The CDR3 has 16 amino acids. V lost 5 bases, J lost 5 bases, and 21 bases lay in between. The CDR3 nucleotides are TGTGCCAGCAGCCCAGGACAGCCCCCCGTTTGGTATGGCTACACCTTC. Translated: CASSPGQPPVWYGYTF.

The table lists this clone with a few counts. V and J are TRBV7-2 and TRBJ1-2; 7 nucleotides line up with TRBD1. V was clipped by 7 bases and J by 5 bases; unmatched bases: 7. Germline CDR1 reads SGHTA; CDR2 reads FQGNSA. This CDR3 is 13 amino acids long. CDR3 sequence: CASISRGSYGYTF. DNA for the CDR3: TGTGCCAGCATATCCAGGGGGAGTTATGGCTACACCTTC.

The genes are TRBV11-2 and TRBJ2-2; 9 bases line up with TRBD1. The CDR3 consists of 14 residues. The V gene end was trimmed by 11 bases and the J gene end by 3 bases; junction bases not matched to a gene: 7. CDR1 and CDR2 from the germline V gene are SGHAT and FQNNGV. In DNA, the CDR3 is TGTGCCCGGTGGACAGGGGAGTACACCGGGGAGCTGTTTTTT. Protein product: CARWTGEYTGELFF.

The chain links TRBV28 to TRBJ2-7; D not certain. This CDR3 is 13 amino acids long. V lost 2 bases, J lost 3 bases, and 8 bases lay in between. In germline, CDR1 is MDHEN, CDR2 SYDVKM. Here the CDR3 reads CASSLGLFYEQYF. CDR3 in DNA: TGTGCCAGCAGTTTAGGGCTTTTCTACGAGCAGTACTTC. Based on the CDR3 plus reference TRBV28 and TRBJ2-7, the full variable domain is DVKVTQSSRYLVKRTGEKVFLECVQDMDHENMFWYRQDPGLGLRLIYFSYDVKMKEKGDIPEGYSVSREKKERFSLILESASTNQTSMYLCASSLGLFYEQYFGPGTRLTVT.

This chain's CDR3 is CASSLAGIPGNTIYF. Written as DNA, the CDR3 is TGCGCCAGCAGCTTGGCCGGGATTCCTGGAAACACCATATATTTT. The chain joins TRBV5-1 to TRBJ1-3; D remains ambiguous. Germline values: CDR1 SGHRS, CDR2 YFSETQ. The length of the CDR3 is 15 residues. Trimming took 0 bases from V and 2 from J, leaving 9 bases between them. Full variable domain (remainder filled in from reference TRBV5-1 and TRBJ1-3): KAGVTQTPRYLIKTRGQQVTLSCSPISGHRSVSWYQQTPGQGLQFLFEYFSETQRNKGNFPGRFSGRQFSNSRSEMNVSTLELGDSALYLCASSLAGIPGNTIYFGEGSWLTVV.

The chain is built from TRBV28 and TRBJ2-2; 7 bases line up with TRBD1. V dropped 7 bases and J dropped 3; count of bases not matched to a gene: 8. This CDR3 is built from 15 residues. Germline lookup yields CDR1 MDHEN and CDR2 SYDVKM. The CDR3 sequence: CASKQGFWDTGELFF. Here the CDR3 DNA reads TGTGCCAGCAAACAGGGGTTTTGGGACACCGGGGAGCTGTTTTTT.

The chain joins TRBV5-1 to TRBJ2-5, with TRBD2 identical over 7 bases. The CDR3 is made up of 14 amino acids. Trimming took 0 bases from V and 5 from J; bases not matched to a gene: 4. Per germline, CDR1 SGHRS and CDR2 YFSETQ. CDR3 residues: CASSLVGAGETQYF. The CDR3 DNA reads TGCGCCAGCAGCTTGGTTGGAGCGGGGGAGACCCAGTACTTC. Full variable domain (remainder filled in from reference TRBV5-1 and TRBJ2-5): KAGVTQTPRYLIKTRGQQVTLSCSPISGHRSVSWYQQTPGQGLQFLFEYFSETQRNKGNFPGRFSGRQFSNSRSEMNVSTLELGDSALYLCASSLVGAGETQYFGPGTRLLVL.

The V gene is TRBV19, the J gene TRBJ1-1; D is undetermined. Germline-derived CDR1 and CDR2 are LNHDA and SQIVND (reference sequence). The CDR3 contains 11 residues. Trimming removed 5 bases at V and 5 bases at J, with 6 bases between. This CDR3 is CASSSPTEAFF. As DNA, the CDR3 is TGTGCCAGTAGTTCCCCTACTGAAGCTTTCTTT. Filled out from reference TRBV19 and TRBJ1-1, the complete variable domain reads DGGITQSPKYLFRKEGQNVTLSCEQNLNHDAMYWYRQDPGQGLRLIYYSQIVNDFQKGDIAEGYSVSREKKESFPLTVTSAQKNPTAFYLCASSSPTEAFFGQGTRLTVV.

The J gene is TRBJ2-3, the V gene TRBV4-1; 10 bases agree with TRBD2. The J segment lost 1 base and the V segment lost 1 base, leaving 11 bases of the junction unmatched. CDR3 size: 19 residues. Germline CDR1 MGHRA, CDR2 YSYEKL. CDR3 region: CASSQGPPSGGAGTDTQYF. The CDR3 coding sequence is TGCGCCAGCAGCCAAGGGCCCCCCAGCGGGGGGGCGGGCACAGATACGCAGTATTTT.

This clone was detected once. The V gene is TRBV9, the J gene TRBJ1-6; TRBD1 is a possible D gene (6 bases). Per germline, CDR1 SGDLS and CDR2 YYNGEE. V dropped 4 bases and J dropped 3 bases, with 11 bases sitting between them. There are 15 residues in the CDR3. The CDR3 coding sequence is TGTGCCAGCAGCTCAGGGGACCACTATAATTCACCCCTCCACTTT. Translation: CASSSGDHYNSPLHF.

The chain recombines TRBV11-3 with TRBJ2-3, with 8 bases lining up with TRBD1. Germline CDR1 reads SGHNT; CDR2 reads YENEEA. The V segment lost 8 bases and the J segment 4 bases; nucleotides outside the gene matches: 11. The CDR3 contains 15 residues. The CDR3 region has the DNA TGTGCCAGCCGCTCCCGGACAGGGATGGCAGATACGCAGTATTTT. It translates to CASRSRTGMADTQYF. The full variable domain, its missing parts supplied by reference TRBV11-3 and TRBJ2-3, is EAGVVQSPRYKIIEKKQPVAFWCNPISGHNTLYWYLQNLGQGPELLIRYENEEAVDDSQLPKDRFSAERLKGVDSTLKIQPAELGDSAVYLCASRSRTGMADTQYFGPGTRLTVL.

The chain employs TRBV25-1 and TRBJ1-1, with D uncertain. V lost 3 bases, J lost 4 bases, and 9 bases lay in between. Germline V lookup: CDR1 MGHDK, CDR2 SYGVNS. The CDR3 covers 13 residues. Here the CDR3 reads CASSETSGTEAFF. The CDR3 DNA follows: TGTGCCAGCAGTGAGACATCTGGCACTGAAGCTTTCTTT. Full variable domain (outside the CDR3, taken from reference TRBV25-1 and TRBJ1-1): EADIYQTPRYLVIGTGKKITLECSQTMGHDKMYWYQQDPGMELHLIHYSYGVNSTEKGDLSSESTVSRIRTEHFPLTLESARPSHTSQYLCASSETSGTEAFFGQGTRLTVV.

This chain connects TRBV5-1 to TRBJ1-2; 7 bases fit TRBD1. This CDR3 contains 13 residues. Germline V gene sequence: CDR1 SGHRS, CDR2 YFSETQ. V gave up 5 bases and J gave up 8 bases; unmatched junction bases: 9. CDR3: CASRGTDFGGYTF. The CDR3 DNA is TGCGCCAGCAGGGGGACAGACTTCGGGGGCTACACCTTC.

V usage is TRBV7-3 and J usage is TRBJ1-3; D not resolved. The CDR3 runs to 16 residues. V was trimmed by 1 base and J by 0 bases, leaving 10 bases between them. From germline, CDR1 is SGHTA and CDR2 FQGTGA. Written as DNA, the CDR3 is TGTGCCAGCAGCTTAAACGCAGTCACCTCTGGAAACACCATATATTTT. This sequence encodes CASSLNAVTSGNTIYF.

The gene calls are TRBV29-1 and TRBJ1-1; D gene unclear. V shed 1 base and J shed 2 bases, with 14 bases lying between them. Germline V gene data show CDR1 as SQVTM and CDR2 as ANQGSEA. This CDR3 contains 15 residues. The CDR3 nucleotides read TGCAGCGTTGAAGCTACCGGCCAGACTAACACTGAAGCTTTCTTT. As protein: CSVEATGQTNTEAFF. Full variable domain (remainder filled in from reference TRBV29-1 and TRBJ1-1): SAVISQKPSRDICQRGTSLTIQCQVDSQVTMMFWYRQQPGQSLTLIATANQGSEATYESGFVIDKFPISRPNLTFSTLTVSNMSPEDSSIYLCSVEATGQTNTEAFFGQGTRLTVV.